The 12 T cell receptor beta chains listed next were all sequenced from one sample in a study of T cell responses to AZD1222 COVID-19 vaccine. The protocol was immunoSEQ multiplex PCR, while the TCRdb copy is restricted to in-frame clones and leaves out a portion. The top ten clones hold around 1% of a sample with approximately 180,000 clones, approximately 92% of them seen once. The source was peripheral blood, collected 28 days after the second dose of the MenACWY control vaccine. The receptors here all came from an adult who received the MenACWY meningococcal vaccine as a control.

CDR3 residues: CSVGALDRVSYNEQFF. DNA of the CDR3: TGCAGCGTTGGGGCCCTTGACAGGGTTAGCTACAATGAGCAGTTCTTC. This chain uses TRBV29-1 with TRBJ2-1; 7 nucleotides match TRBD1. Trimming took 4 bases from V and 3 from J; bases not matched to a gene: 12. The CDR3 has 16 amino acids. CDR1 SQVTM and CDR2 ANQGSEA come from the germline V gene.

The chain links TRBV7-2 to TRBJ1-2; D is undetermined. V dropped 5 bases and J dropped 2 bases, with 6 bases sitting between them. Germline CDR1 and CDR2: SGHTA and FQGNSA. This CDR3 comprises 12 residues. The CDR3 region is CASSPQNYGYTF. Written as DNA, the CDR3 is TGTGCCAGCAGCCCTCAGAACTATGGCTACACCTTC.

The chain recombines TRBV2 with TRBJ1-3, with D possibly matching TRBD1 (5 bases). V was cut by 4 bases and J by 3 bases, with 13 bases left in between. Looked up from germline, CDR1 is SNHLY and CDR2 is FYNNEI. This CDR3 spans 15 amino acids. The CDR3 is CASSAVLGVGNTIYF. CDR3 coding DNA: TGTGCCAGCAGTGCGGTGCTAGGGGTTGGAAACACCATATATTTT.

V is TRBV19 and J is TRBJ1-6; perhaps TRBD1 as D (6 bases). This CDR3 contains 16 residues. Germline V gene lookup returns CDR1 LNHDA and CDR2 SQIVND (reference sequence). V lost 5 bases, J lost 10 bases, and 21 bases lay in between. DNA for the CDR3: TGTGCCAGTAGTTCCCTCCCACAGGGATCGAGATCACCCCTCCACTTT. Its translation is CASSSLPQGSRSPLHF.

V gene TRBV6-5 combines with J gene TRBJ2-5; 7 bases are a match to TRBD1. The CDR3 length is 16 residues. CDR1 and CDR2 from the germline V gene are MNHEY and SVGAGI. Trimming at V came to 4 bases and at J to 1 base, leaving 9 bases not matched to a gene. The CDR3 DNA is TGTGCCAGCAGTTTACAGGGGTCGGGCGTCCAAGAGACCCAGTACTTC. Its translation is CASSLQGSGVQETQYF.

This rearrangement joins TRBV9 to TRBJ2-1; the D gene is possibly TRBD2 (5 bases). Germline values: CDR1 SGDLS, CDR2 YYNGEE. The CDR3 has 14 amino acids. V was shortened by 0 bases and J by 9 bases, with 13 bases between the two germline ends. The CDR3 DNA reads as TGTGCCAGCAGCGTAGCTACTAGTGGCAGTGAGCAGTTCTTC. Translation: CASSVATSGSEQFF. Full variable domain (missing parts from reference TRBV9 and TRBJ2-1): DSGVTQTPKHLITATGQRVTLRCSPRSGDLSVYWYQQSLDQGLQFLIQYYNGEERAKGNILERFSAQQFPDLHSELNLSSLELGDSALYFCASSVATSGSEQFFGPGTRLTVL.

This clone was detected only a few times. J is TRBJ1-2 and V is TRBV28; TRBD1 agrees at 7 bases. Germline V gene lookup returns CDR1 MDHEN and CDR2 SYDVKM. Trimming took 4 bases from V and 5 from J; bases not matched to a gene: 4. The CDR3 is 13 residues long. The CDR3: CASSSGTEYGYTF. The CDR3 DNA follows: TGTGCCAGCAGTTCCGGGACAGAATATGGCTACACCTTC.

By share of the sample, this clone is medium-sized (0.01 to 0.1%). V gene TRBV30 combines with J gene TRBJ1-6; TRBD1 matches at 8 bases. The length of the CDR3 is 13 residues. Germline trimming cut 5 bases from V and 8 bases from J; bases unmatched to any gene: 5. Germline V gene sequence: CDR1 GTSNPN, CDR2 SVGIG (reference sequence). CDR3 loop: CAWGGQGYSPLHF. In DNA form, the CDR3 reads TGTGCCTGGGGAGGACAGGGTTATTCACCCCTCCACTTT.

The V and J genes are TRBV6-1 and TRBJ1-2; D unresolved. V was cut by 1 base and J by 7 bases, with 10 bases left in between. Germline V gives CDR1 MNHNS, CDR2 SASEGT. The CDR3 has 13 amino acids. CDR3 bases: TGTGCCAGCAGTGAAGGGCAGGTTGGTGGCTACACCTTC. It is translated as CASSEGQVGGYTF.

The J gene is TRBJ1-1, the V gene TRBV7-2; D is uncertain. Trimming took 3 bases from V and 2 from J, leaving 4 bases between them. The CDR3 has 12 residues. Germline-derived CDR1 and CDR2 are SGHTA and FQGNSA. The CDR3 DNA sequence: TGTGCCAGCAGCTTTTCAAACACTGAAGCTTTCTTT. It yields the protein CASSFSNTEAFF.

The genes are TRBV5-4 and TRBJ2-1; no definite D call. V lost 5 bases and J 6 bases, leaving 12 bases between the germline ends. This CDR3 spans 13 amino acids. Germline V gene lookup returns CDR1 SGHNT and CDR2 YYREEE (reference sequence). CDR3 region: CASSLSSGNEQFF. CDR3 nucleotide sequence: TGTGCCAGCAGTCTCAGTTCGGGCAATGAGCAGTTCTTC.

The chain links TRBV11-1 to TRBJ2-3, with 9 bases matching TRBD1. Germline CDR1 is SGHAT and CDR2 is FQDESV (reference sequence). J was trimmed by 3 bases and V by 5 bases; bases with no gene match: 6. CDR3 length: 15 amino acids. CDR3 sequence reads: CASSQDRGWTDTQYF. The CDR3, as DNA: TGTGCCAGCAGCCAGGACAGGGGCTGGACAGATACGCAGTATTTT. The full variable domain, completed using reference TRBV11-1 and TRBJ2-3, is EAEVAQSPRYKITEKSQAVAFWCDPISGHATLYWYRQILGQGPELLVQFQDESVVDDSQLPKDRFSAERLKGVDSTLKIQPAELGDSAMYLCASSQDRGWTDTQYFGPGTRLTVL.